This paragraph reports one TCR beta chain. The antigen remains undetermined. This sample was taken from a study of T cell clonotyping in hematopoietic cell transplantation. Trimming left V 4 bases short and J 5 bases short, with 2 bases between. CDR3 length equals 11 residues. CDR1 and CDR2 from the germline V gene are MDHEN and SYDVKM. Findings and caveats of the study: Recipient TCR diversity dropped after transplant; expanded clonotypes rose from day 30 to 180. Few recipient clonotypes overlapped donors; over 97% were de novo at given depth.

Data came from immunoSEQ multiplex PCR; TCRdb stores just in-frame clones and leaves some out. The sample holds 7,000 to 9,000 clones, approximately 94% seen once. Blood collection times were about day -28 and days 30, 100, 180 posttransplant. This sequence joins TRBV28 and TRBJ2-2, with D unclear. This material consisted of peripheral blood mononuclear cells, taken 30 days after allogeneic stem cell transplant. This receptor was identified in a male patient between 60 and 69 years old who had an allogeneic stem cell transplant from an unrelated donor, so T cells may come from the graft donor. Some clones in this sample may be carry-over from other donors' samples. The CDR3 sequence is CASSSTGELFF. The CDR3 bases are TGTGCCAGCAGTTCTACCGGGGAGCTGTTTTTT.